These 6 T cell receptor beta chains came from one sample sequenced in a study of T-cell memory formation after mild COVID-19. TCRdb re-called the 5' RACE reads with MiXCR, one entry per CDR3 protein. The sample records hundreds of thousands of distinct CDR3 sequences, about 15% being singletons. Sequenced sample: PBMCs or a T cell subset sorted from them (not recorded which). Receptors originate from a man aged 18 to 35 who had mild COVID-19 (a few samples of this study predate the infection). Cell type and time point are not known.

V is TRBV15 and J is TRBJ2-2; TRBD1 agrees at 8 bases. The CDR3 contains 15 residues. Trimming cost V 5 bases and J 7 bases; bases outside gene matches: 9. Germline CDR1 LNHNV, CDR2 YYDKDF (reference sequence). The DNA of the CDR3 is TGTGCCACCAGCCGTCTTCAGGGGGCTGTCGGGGAGCTGTTTTTT. Its protein product is CATSRLQGAVGELFF.

The V gene is TRBV7-2, the J gene TRBJ2-2; the match to TRBD1 covers 11 bases. This CDR3 spans 15 amino acids. The V gene's germline CDR1 is SGHTA and CDR2 FQGNSA. V trimming: 6 bases; J trimming: 7 bases; junction bases outside the gene matches: 7. CDR3 in DNA: TGTGCCAGCAGACCTGGGGACAGGGGGTACGGGGAGCTGTTTTTT. Encoded protein: CASRPGDRGYGELFF.

This clonotype appeared a few times. J is TRBJ1-4 and V is TRBV20-1; D unclear. Deletions cut 1 base from V and 0 bases from J, with 12 bases between. This CDR3 comprises 16 residues. The V gene's germline CDR1 is DFQATT and CDR2 SNEGSKA (reference sequence). This CDR3 reads CSARGHSTATNEKLFF. In DNA form, the CDR3 reads TGCAGTGCTAGAGGCCACTCAACAGCAACTAATGAAAAACTGTTTTTT.

This clonotype was found a few times. This chain joins TRBV6-2 or TRBV6-3 and TRBJ2-2; D gene unclear. Per the germline V gene, CDR1 is MNHEY and CDR2 is SVGEGT. Trimming shortened V by 6 bases and J by 1 base, and 15 bases separated the two germline ends. The CDR3 runs to 16 residues. In DNA, the CDR3 is TGTGCCAGCAGCCGCCCCAGGTCGGGGAACACCGGGGAGCTGTTTTTT. Residues: CASSRPRSGNTGELFF.

This clonotype was found a few times. The chain uses TRBV12-3 or TRBV12-4 and TRBJ1-2, with D perhaps TRBD1 (5 bases). There are 16 residues in the CDR3. V was pared by 6 bases and J by 0 bases, with 17 bases between. The CDR3 loop reads CASRAQAGETNYGYTF. For the CDR3, the DNA is TGTGCCAGCAGGGCCCAAGCGGGGGAGACTAACTATGGCTACACCTTC.

This clonotype turned up a few times. The J gene is TRBJ1-1, the V gene TRBV24-1, with 10 positions matching TRBD1. The germline CDR1 and CDR2 sequences are KGHDR and SFDVKD. This CDR3 has 15 residues. V was clipped by 4 bases and J by 3 bases; unmatched bases: 4. The CDR3 loop is CATSERTGGYTEAFF. Here the CDR3 DNA reads TGTGCCACCAGTGAGCGGACAGGGGGGTACACTGAAGCTTTCTTT.